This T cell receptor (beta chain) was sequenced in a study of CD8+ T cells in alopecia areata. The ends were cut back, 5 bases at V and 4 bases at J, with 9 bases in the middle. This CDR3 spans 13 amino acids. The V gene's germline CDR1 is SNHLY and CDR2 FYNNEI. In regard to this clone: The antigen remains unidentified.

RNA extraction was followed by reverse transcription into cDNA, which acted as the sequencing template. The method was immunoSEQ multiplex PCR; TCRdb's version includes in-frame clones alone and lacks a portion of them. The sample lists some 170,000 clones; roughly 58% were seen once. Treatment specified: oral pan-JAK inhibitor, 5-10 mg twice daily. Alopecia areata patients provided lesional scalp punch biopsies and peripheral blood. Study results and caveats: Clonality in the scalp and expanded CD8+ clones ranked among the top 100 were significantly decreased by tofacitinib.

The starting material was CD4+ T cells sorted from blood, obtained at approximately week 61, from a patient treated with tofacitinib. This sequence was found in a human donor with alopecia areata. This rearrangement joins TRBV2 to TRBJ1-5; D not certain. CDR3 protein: CASSRAPNQPQHF. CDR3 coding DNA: TGTGCCAGCAGTAGGGCCCCGAATCAGCCCCAGCATTTT.